The 32 T cell receptor beta chains below all came from one sample that was sequenced in a study of shared clonotypes between healthy human individuals. Repertoires were generated with immunoSEQ multiplex PCR, while TCRdb's copy carries only in-frame clones and drops some. The sample has around 650,000 clones, 95% to 97% seen once; the top ten hold 0.11%. Naive CD8 cells comprised CD45RO-negative, CCR7-positively selected cells, excluding terminally differentiated effector memory CD45RA+ cells. Sequences were obtained from naive CD8+ T cells sorted from blood. Receptors originate from a woman in her twenties or thirties in good health.

This clone was picked up one time. The chain links TRBV5-1 to TRBJ1-6; 7 nucleotides agree with TRBD1. V dropped 4 bases and J dropped 9; count of bases not matched to a gene: 7. CDR3 size: 14 residues. Germline V gene sequence: CDR1 SGHRS, CDR2 YFSETQ. The CDR3 spells CASSPTGASSPLHF. The CDR3 DNA is TGCGCCAGCAGCCCTACAGGGGCGTCTTCACCCCTCCACTTT.

The chain has TRBV19 and TRBJ2-7; TRBD2 is a possible D gene (6 bases). Per germline, CDR1 LNHDA and CDR2 SQIVND (reference sequence). The CDR3 sequence is 13 residues long. The germline V and J ends were trimmed by 10 bases and 3 bases, with 16 bases remaining between them. The CDR3 is CATSSGTGYEQYF. CDR3 sequence (DNA): TGTGCCACTTCATCCGGGACTGGCTACGAGCAGTACTTC.

Details on this clone: Other nucleotide sequences from this sample produce the same CDR3. This sequence joins TRBV18 and TRBJ2-7; 7 nucleotides agree with TRBD1. The CDR3 extends over 12 amino acids. Germline V gene data show CDR1 as KGHSH and CDR2 as LQKENI. V shed 3 bases, J shed 4 bases, and the junction held 0 bases outside the gene matches. CDR3 protein: CASSPTGYEQYF. The CDR3 DNA follows: TGTGCCAGCTCACCGACAGGGTACGAGCAGTACTTC.

This clone was observed a single time. V and J are TRBV2 and TRBJ2-5; 8 bases are shared with TRBD2. The J call may be incorrect, as the DNA end agrees better with TRBJ2-7. Germline lookup yields CDR1 SNHLY and CDR2 FYNNEI. CDR3 length: 14 residues. The CDR3 sequence: CASFSGRVGLEQYF. In DNA form, the CDR3 reads TGTGCCAGCTTCAGCGGGAGAGTGGGGCTCGAGCAGTACTTC.

The table lists this clone with a count of one. The chain uses TRBV28 and TRBJ2-3; possibly TRBD1 or TRBD2 for D (5 bases each). The CDR3 length is 15 residues. Trimming stripped 2 bases from V and 4 bases from J, with 13 bases between. CDR1 MDHEN and CDR2 SYDVKM come from the germline V gene. CDR3 coding DNA: TGTGCCAGCAGTTTAAGGATAGGGACCGCAGATACGCAGTATTTT. Translation gives CASSLRIGTADTQYF.

The table lists this clone with a few counts. This rearrangement joins TRBV10-2 to TRBJ2-1, with 7 positions matching TRBD2. This CDR3 is 12 amino acids long. V was clipped by 7 bases and J by 9 bases; unmatched bases: 6. The germline V gene has CDR1 WSHSY and CDR2 SAAADI. The CDR3 reads CASTEAGIEQFF. The CDR3, as DNA: TGCGCCAGCACCGAAGCGGGAATTGAGCAGTTCTTC.

The CDR3 coding sequence is TGCAGCGTTACGTTAGATGAGCAGTACTTC. Protein product: CSVTLDEQYF. The chain combines TRBV29-1 with TRBJ2-7; D remains unclear. The CDR3 has 10 residues. The germline V gene has CDR1 SQVTM and CDR2 ANQGSEA. V lost 5 bases, J lost 7 bases, and 9 bases lay in between.

V and J are TRBV19 and TRBJ2-5, with TRBD2 matching 8 bases. V was clipped by 5 bases and J by 2 bases; unmatched bases: 7. This CDR3 is 15 amino acids long. Per the germline V gene, CDR1 is LNHDA and CDR2 is SQIVND (reference sequence). The CDR3 spells CASSPGLGGQETQYF. The DNA for the CDR3 is TGTGCCAGTAGTCCGGGACTAGGAGGACAAGAGACCCAGTACTTC.

The chain carries TRBV6-1 and TRBJ2-2, with D possibly matching TRBD1 (6 bases). The germline CDR1 and CDR2 sequences are MNHNS and SASEGT. The CDR3 has 16 amino acids. The V gene lost 4 bases and the J gene lost 1 base, with 13 bases spanning the gap. For the CDR3, the DNA is TGTGCCAGCAGTGGCTCGGACAGACTGAACACCGGGGAGCTGTTTTTT. This encodes CASSGSDRLNTGELFF.

This CDR3 is CASSFGRDLLVYEQYF. For the CDR3, the DNA is TGTGCCAGCAGCTTCGGCCGGGACTTACTAGTCTACGAGCAGTACTTC. The chain couples TRBV28 to TRBJ2-7; D might be TRBD2 (6 bases). This CDR3 spans 16 amino acids. Germline CDR1 MDHEN, CDR2 SYDVKM. Between the trimmed V and J ends, which lost 6 bases and 3 bases, there was a span of 21 bases. The full variable domain, in which reference TRBV28 and TRBJ2-7 provide the parts outside the CDR3, is DVKVTQSSRYLVKRTGEKVFLECVQDMDHENMFWYRQDPGLGLRLIYFSYDVKMKEKGDIPEGYSVSREKKERFSLILESASTNQTSMYLCASSFGRDLLVYEQYFGPGTRLTVT.

In regard to this clone: This same CDR3 is encoded by further DNA sequences in the sample. The chain uses TRBV9 and TRBJ1-3; D gene uncertain. CDR1 is SGDLS, CDR2 YYNGEE, per germline. There are 15 residues in the CDR3. Trimming cost V 0 bases and J 0 bases, with 7 bases left between them. CDR3 protein: CASSVGASSGNTIYF. CDR3 DNA sequence: TGTGCCAGCAGCGTAGGGGCCTCCTCTGGAAACACCATATATTTT. The full variable domain, its missing parts supplied by reference TRBV9 and TRBJ1-3, is DSGVTQTPKHLITATGQRVTLRCSPRSGDLSVYWYQQSLDQGLQFLIQYYNGEERAKGNILERFSAQQFPDLHSELNLSSLELGDSALYFCASSVGASSGNTIYFGEGSWLTVV.

The chain uses TRBV11-1 and TRBJ1-3; D not certain. The CDR3 covers 14 residues. Trimming pared 4 bases from V and 1 base from J, leaving 8 bases between. Germline values: CDR1 SGHAT, CDR2 FQDESV (reference sequence). The CDR3 nucleotides are TGTGCCAGCAGCTGGACTGTTTCTGGAAACACCATATATTTT. Translated: CASSWTVSGNTIYF.

The chain uses TRBV28 and TRBJ2-2; TRBD1 aligns across 8 bases. Germline V gives CDR1 MDHEN, CDR2 SYDVKM. CDR3 size: 16 residues. Trimming cost V 3 bases and J 7 bases; bases outside gene matches: 10. CDR3 coding DNA: TGTGCCAGCAGTTTCCACTCGCAGGGGGCGCGCGGGGAGCTGTTTTTT. The encoded protein is CASSFHSQGARGELFF.

J is TRBJ2-5 and V is TRBV28, with 7 nucleotides matching TRBD2. The tail of the sequence fits TRBJ2-7 better, so the J call may be wrong. Per germline, CDR1 MDHEN and CDR2 SYDVKM. The CDR3 contains 15 residues. CDR3 protein: CASRLIAGPFYEQYF. For the CDR3, the DNA is TGTGCCAGCAGGTTAATAGCGGGCCCATTCTACGAGCAGTACTTC.

The V gene is TRBV7-2, the J gene TRBJ2-1; TRBD1 agrees at 12 bases. J was trimmed by 6 bases and V by 2 bases; bases with no gene match: 2. Germline CDR1 SGHTA, CDR2 FQGNSA. This CDR3 has 15 amino acids. The CDR3 here is CASSLLGQGANEQFF. The CDR3 DNA sequence: TGTGCCAGCAGCTTACTGGGACAGGGGGCCAATGAGCAGTTCTTC. The full variable domain, its missing parts supplied by reference TRBV7-2 and TRBJ2-1, is GAGVSQSPSNKVTEKGKDVELRCDPISGHTALYWYRQSLGQGLEFLIYFQGNSAPDKSGLPSDRFSAERTGGSVSTLTIQRTQQEDSAVYLCASSLLGQGANEQFFGPGTRLTVL.

The genes are TRBV19 and TRBJ2-5, with unresolved D. Judging by the DNA end, TRBJ2-7 fits better; the J call may be wrong. The germline V gene encodes CDR1 LNHDA and CDR2 SQIVND (reference sequence). This CDR3 has 14 amino acids. The CDR3 DNA sequence: TGTGCCAGTAGTCCTATGTGGAATTCCTACGAGCAGTACTTC. This translates into CASSPMWNSYEQYF.

This clone was seen a handful of times. This rearrangement joins TRBV10-2 to TRBJ2-7, with D unresolved. Trimming shortened V by 6 bases and J by 3 bases, and 9 bases separated the two germline ends. This CDR3 has 12 amino acids. Germline V gives CDR1 WSHSY, CDR2 SAAADI. CDR3 in DNA: TGCGCCAGCAGGGACCCCTACTACGAGCAGTACTTC. Translating gives CASRDPYYEQYF.

The chain combines TRBV5-6 with TRBJ2-7, with 14 bases that match TRBD2. The CDR3 has 18 residues. The V gene's germline CDR1 is SGHDT and CDR2 YYEEEE. Losses at the gene ends were 4 bases for V and 2 bases for J; bases not matched to a gene: 11. The CDR3 bases are TGTGCCAGCAGCAACCCCGGGACTAGCGGGAGAGTTCCCTACGAGCAGTACTTC. Residues: CASSNPGTSGRVPYEQYF.

The J gene is TRBJ2-1, the V gene TRBV27; the match to TRBD1 covers 8 bases. Looked up from germline, CDR1 is MNHEY and CDR2 is SMNVEV (reference sequence). The J segment lost 5 bases and the V segment lost 3 bases, leaving 9 bases of the junction unmatched. This CDR3 is built from 16 residues. This CDR3 is CASSFLGTGGNNEQFF. CDR3 DNA: TGTGCCAGCAGTTTTTTGGGGACAGGTGGAAACAATGAGCAGTTCTTC.

The CDR3 spells CASSFNYEQYF. CDR3 in DNA: TGTGCCAGCAGTTTTAACTACGAGCAGTACTTC. The V call is TRBV6-5, the J call TRBJ2-7; the D is unclear. Trimming removed 4 bases at V and 3 bases at J, with 4 bases between. CDR3 length: 11 residues. The germline gives CDR1 MNHEY, CDR2 SVGAGI.

Note on this clone: This specimen includes other DNA sequences encoding the same CDR3. The rearrangement joins TRBV6-5 to TRBJ2-3; perhaps TRBD2 as D (5 bases). The CDR3 has 14 residues. V was pared by 2 bases and J by 0 bases, with 6 bases between. Germline assignment: CDR1 MNHEY and CDR2 SVGAGI. CDR3 sequence (DNA): TGTGCCAGCAGTTACGGCGGGAGCACAGATACGCAGTATTTT. Protein product: CASSYGGSTDTQYF.

This clone has only one observation. The CDR3 spells CASSPGPGLAGPEQFF. Here the CDR3 DNA reads TGTGCCAGCAGCCCAGGGCCGGGACTAGCGGGACCTGAGCAGTTCTTC. The chain uses TRBV7-7 and TRBJ2-1, with 13 bases lining up with TRBD2. Trimming removed 5 bases from V and 9 bases from J; junction bases left unmatched: 10. CDR1 and CDR2 (germline): SSHAT, FNYEAQ (reference sequence). There are 16 residues in the CDR3.

The J gene is TRBJ2-7, the V gene TRBV5-6; D is possibly TRBD2 (5 bases). Per germline, CDR1 SGHDT and CDR2 YYEEEE. The CDR3 sequence is 13 residues long. The V end was cut by 0 bases, the J end by 6 bases, with 10 bases between. The CDR3, as DNA: TGTGCCAGCAGCTTGGACAACCGGGGCGAGCAGTACTTC. Amino acid sequence: CASSLDNRGEQYF. Based on the CDR3 plus reference TRBV5-6 and TRBJ2-7, the full variable domain is DAGVTQSPTHLIKTRGQQVTLRCSPKSGHDTVSWYQQALGQGPQFIFQYYEEEERQRGNFPDRFSGHQFPNYSSELNVNALLLGDSALYLCASSLDNRGEQYFGPGTRLTVT.

The CDR3 nucleotides read TGTGCCAGCCAAGACCCATCTTACTACGAGCAGTACTTC. This translates into CASQDPSYYEQYF. The rearrangement joins TRBV27 to TRBJ2-7; D gene unclear. V was pared by 8 bases and J by 3 bases, with 14 bases between. The CDR3 spans 13 residues. CDR1 MNHEY and CDR2 SMNVEV come from the germline V gene (reference sequence).

The chain couples TRBV4-2 to TRBJ2-7; 12 bases fit TRBD2. Germline-derived CDR1 and CDR2 are LGHNA and YNFKEQ. The CDR3 covers 18 residues. Unmatched junction bases numbered 10, after V lost 0 bases and J lost 4 bases. This chain's CDR3 is CASSQEGLAGGFEYEQYF. The CDR3 coding sequence is TGTGCCAGCAGCCAAGAGGGGCTAGCGGGAGGGTTTGAGTACGAGCAGTACTTC.

CDR3 DNA sequence: TGTGCCAGCTCACCACGGGCGGATCTAGCCAAAAACATTCAGTACTTC. Amino acid sequence: CASSPRADLAKNIQYF. V is TRBV18 and J is TRBJ2-4, with unresolved D. V lost 1 base and J lost 0, with 10 bases in between. In germline, CDR1 is KGHSH, CDR2 LQKENI. This CDR3 has 16 amino acids. Filled out from reference TRBV18 and TRBJ2-4, the complete variable domain reads NAGVMQNPRHLVRRRGQEARLRCSPMKGHSHVYWYRQLPEEGLKFMVYLQKENIIDESGMPKERFSAEFPKEGPSILRIQQVVRGDSAAYFCASSPRADLAKNIQYFGAGTRLSVL.

This chain joins TRBV2 and TRBJ2-5; no clear D gene. Germline values: CDR1 SNHLY, CDR2 FYNNEI. The CDR3 covers 10 residues. Deletions cut 5 bases from V and 5 bases from J, with 3 bases between. Written as DNA, the CDR3 is TGTGCCAGCAGTAGCGAGACCCAGTACTTC. Amino acids: CASSSETQYF.

The gene calls are TRBV10-3 and TRBJ2-7; 8 bases line up with TRBD2. Trimming at V came to 5 bases and at J to 0 bases, leaving 0 bases not matched to a gene. The length of the CDR3 is 13 residues. Germline CDR1 reads ENHRY; CDR2 reads SYGVKD. DNA of the CDR3: TGTGCCATCAGTCGGGGGGGCTCCTACGAGCAGTACTTC. It encodes CAISRGGSYEQYF.

CDR3 region: CASSQQPGGPYEQYF. In DNA form, the CDR3 reads TGCGCCAGCAGCCAACAGCCGGGCGGTCCCTACGAGCAGTACTTC. The chain recombines TRBV4-1 with TRBJ2-7, with D unclear. The V gene's germline CDR1 is MGHRA and CDR2 YSYEKL. Deletions cut 2 bases from V and 2 bases from J, with 13 bases between. The CDR3 runs 15 residues.

The chain links TRBV7-2 to TRBJ2-2; D perhaps matches TRBD2 (5 bases). V was shortened by 9 bases and J by 7 bases, with 18 bases between the two germline ends. This CDR3 has 14 amino acids. Germline CDR1 SGHTA, CDR2 FQGNSA. CDR3 coding DNA: TGTGCCAGTCATTTAGCGCCCCGGGGCGGGGAGCTGTTTTTT. Its translation: CASHLAPRGGELFF.

The rearrangement joins TRBV4-1 to TRBJ2-7; 7 bases are a match to TRBD2. CDR1 is MGHRA, CDR2 YSYEKL, per germline. The CDR3 spans 16 residues. V dropped 1 base and J dropped 0; count of bases not matched to a gene: 6. The DNA for the CDR3 is TGCGCCAGCAGCCAAGCGCCTAGCGGATACTCCTACGAGCAGTACTTC. Translation gives CASSQAPSGYSYEQYF.

This clone was detected only once. Within the sample, other DNA sequences also encode this same CDR3. The V call is TRBV5-6, the J call TRBJ2-6; no firm D call. The germline CDR1 and CDR2 sequences are SGHDT and YYEEEE. The CDR3 is made up of 15 amino acids. V lost 4 bases, J lost 0 bases, and 8 bases lay in between. This chain's CDR3 is CASSLSGSGANVLTF. DNA of the CDR3: TGTGCCAGCAGCCTCTCCGGCTCTGGGGCCAACGTCCTGACTTTC. Full variable domain (remainder filled in from reference TRBV5-6 and TRBJ2-6): DAGVTQSPTHLIKTRGQQVTLRCSPKSGHDTVSWYQQALGQGPQFIFQYYEEEERQRGNFPDRFSGHQFPNYSSELNVNALLLGDSALYLCASSLSGSGANVLTFGAGSRLTVL.